The clone carrying this T cell receptor (beta chain) occurred many times. Its antigen is still unknown. This sample is part of a study of glioma-infiltrating T cells. General observations from the study: Tissue-blood divergence was below expectation in non-neoplastic patients, above in gliomas.

The length of the CDR3 is 16 residues. V was cut by 1 base and J by 8 bases, with 17 bases left in between. Looked up from germline, CDR1 is SGHDN and CDR2 is FVKESK. TCR alpha and beta CDR3 regions were amplified from RNA using iRepertoire nested multiplex PCR. Input was 100-400 ng of tissue mRNA or PBMC total RNA. From the multiplex PCR reads, TCRdb called clonotypes with MiXCR, one entry per CDR3 protein. The sample gives tens of thousands of distinct CDR3 sequences, about 40% of which show up once; approximately 38% is in the top ten. The sequencing input was glioma tissue, nonneoplastic brain tissue, or PBMCs (not recorded which). The TCR sequence derives from a human donor with low-grade glioma or glioblastoma, undergoing nonglioma brain surgery, or in good health (not recorded which). The chain is built from TRBV14 and TRBJ1-4; D not resolved. This CDR3 reads CASSQVGGSGMEKLFF. The CDR3 coding sequence is TGTGCCAGCAGCCAAGTAGGAGGGTCCGGGATGGAAAAACTGTTTTTT.